Listed below are T cell receptor beta chains from one sample, sequenced in a study of shared clonotypes between healthy human individuals. The method was immunoSEQ multiplex PCR; TCRdb's version includes in-frame clones alone and lacks a portion of them. The sample contains roughly 660,000 clones, about nine tenths of which appear only once. The sample taken for sequencing was memory CD8+ T cells from PBMCs. Every receptor here comes from a man younger than 35 in good health. Some clones in this sample may be carry-over from other donors' samples. The CDR3 runs from the conserved cysteine through the conserved F or W. A D gene is named only where the DNA matches it firmly. Part of the rows lack a size; the others show once, few, many or a class for expanded clones.

d_gene: TRBD2
j_gene: TRBJ2-3
abundance: .
v_gene: TRBV29-1
CDR3aa: CSANLWAGRASTDTQYF
CDR3nt: TGCAGCGCAAATCTCTGGGCGGGGAGGGCTAGCACAGATACGCAGTATTTT

d_gene: TRBD2
j_gene: TRBJ2-1
abundance: .
v_gene: TRBV19
CDR3aa: CASRGMRGSLLGNEQFF
CDR3nt: TGTGCCAGTAGGGGGATGCGGGGGTCCCTTTTGGGGAATGAGCAGTTCTTC

d_gene: .
j_gene: TRBJ2-7
abundance: .
v_gene: TRBV25-1
CDR3aa: CASSERGGREQYF
CDR3nt: TGTGCCAGCAGTGAACGGGGCGGTAGGGAGCAGTACTTC

d_gene: .
j_gene: TRBJ1-5
abundance: .
v_gene: TRBV6-1
CDR3aa: CASSEWRGGSNQPQHF
CDR3nt: TGTGCCAGCAGTGAATGGAGAGGGGGAAGCAATCAGCCCCAGCATTTT

d_gene: .
j_gene: TRBJ2-5
abundance: .
v_gene: TRBV6-6
CDR3aa: CASSLVRETQYF
CDR3nt: TGTGCCAGCAGTCTTGTCCGGGAGACCCAGTACTTC

d_gene: .
j_gene: TRBJ2-5
abundance: .
v_gene: TRBV7-9
CDR3aa: CASSLSGVETQYF
CDR3nt: TGTGCCAGCAGCTTATCGGGAGTGGAGACCCAGTACTTC

d_gene: .
j_gene: TRBJ2-3
abundance: .
v_gene: TRBV2
CDR3aa: CASSEGLRETTDTQYF
CDR3nt: TGTGCCAGCAGTGAAGGGCTCAGGGAAACCACAGATACGCAGTATTTT

d_gene: .
j_gene: TRBJ1-2
abundance: .
v_gene: TRBV28
CDR3aa: CASSLHPNLLTNYGYTF
CDR3nt: TGTGCCAGCAGTTTACACCCTAATCTGCTCACTAACTATGGCTACACCTTC

d_gene: TRBD1
j_gene: TRBJ2-2
abundance: few
v_gene: TRBV14
CDR3aa: CASSQFRGLGTGELFF
CDR3nt: TGTGCCAGCAGCCAATTCAGGGGGCTCGGCACCGGGGAGCTGTTTTTT

d_gene: .
j_gene: TRBJ2-7
abundance: .
v_gene: TRBV27
CDR3aa: CASSLWGNDEQYF
CDR3nt: TGTGCCAGCAGTTTATGGGGGAACGACGAGCAGTACTTC

d_gene: .
j_gene: TRBJ2-5
abundance: .
v_gene: TRBV5-6
CDR3aa: CASSFPGQLQETQYF
CDR3nt: TGTGCCAGCAGCTTCCCGGGACAATTACAAGAGACCCAGTACTTC

d_gene: .
j_gene: TRBJ2-7
abundance: .
v_gene: TRBV19
CDR3aa: CASSIDGRIAYEQYF
CDR3nt: TGTGCCAGTAGTATAGACGGGCGGATAGCTTACGAGCAGTACTTC

d_gene: .
j_gene: TRBJ2-3
abundance: .
v_gene: TRBV27
CDR3aa: CASSLRASTDTQYF
CDR3nt: TGTGCCAGCAGTTTGAGAGCTAGCACAGATACGCAGTATTTT

d_gene: TRBD1
j_gene: TRBJ1-2
abundance: .
v_gene: TRBV7-9
CDR3aa: CASSLPPGQGLDYGYTF
CDR3nt: TGTGCCAGCAGCCTTCCACCGGGACAGGGCCTCGACTATGGCTACACCTTC

d_gene: .
j_gene: TRBJ1-2
abundance: .
v_gene: TRBV27
CDR3aa: CASSLWGRDYGYTF
CDR3nt: TGTGCCAGCAGTTTATGGGGCAGGGACTATGGCTACACCTTC

d_gene: .
j_gene: TRBJ1-1
abundance: few
v_gene: TRBV30
CDR3aa: CAWSGTQMNTEAFF
CDR3nt: TGTGCCTGGAGTGGGACACAGATGAACACTGAAGCTTTCTTT

d_gene: .
j_gene: TRBJ1-1
abundance: .
v_gene: TRBV11-2
CDR3aa: CASSSGWVNTEAFF
CDR3nt: TGTGCCAGCAGCTCGGGGTGGGTGAACACTGAAGCTTTCTTT

d_gene: .
j_gene: TRBJ1-5
abundance: once
v_gene: TRBV28
CDR3aa: CASTSFGQRDQPQHF
CDR3nt: TGTGCCAGCACCTCCTTTGGGCAGAGAGATCAGCCCCAGCATTTT

d_gene: TRBD1
j_gene: TRBJ1-4
abundance: .
v_gene: TRBV11-2
CDR3aa: CASRGWGQGGNEKLFF
CDR3nt: TGTGCCAGCAGGGGATGGGGACAGGGGGGAAATGAAAAACTGTTTTTT

d_gene: TRBD2
j_gene: TRBJ2-2
abundance: .
v_gene: TRBV5-4
CDR3aa: CASSLRAGGPNGELFF
CDR3nt: TGTGCCAGCAGCTTGCGGGCGGGAGGGCCTAACGGGGAGCTGTTTTTT

d_gene: TRBD2
j_gene: TRBJ2-1
abundance: .
v_gene: TRBV4-2
CDR3aa: CASSQDLLLAGANEQFF
CDR3nt: TGTGCCAGCAGCCAAGATCTTCTACTAGCGGGAGCGAATGAGCAGTTCTTC

d_gene: TRBD2
j_gene: TRBJ2-2
abundance: once
v_gene: TRBV6-5
CDR3aa: CASSLGRGAGELFF
CDR3nt: TGTGCCAGCAGCCTGGGCCGGGGGGCCGGGGAGCTGTTTTTT

d_gene: TRBD1
j_gene: TRBJ1-1
abundance: .
v_gene: TRBV2
CDR3aa: CASSEGQGVNTEAFF
CDR3nt: TGTGCCAGCAGCGAGGGACAGGGGGTCAACACTGAAGCTTTCTTT

d_gene: TRBD2
j_gene: TRBJ2-2
abundance: .
v_gene: TRBV5-1
CDR3aa: CASSRYASGRQIGELFF
CDR3nt: TGCGCCAGCAGCCGCTACGCCAGCGGGAGGCAGATCGGGGAGCTGTTTTTT

d_gene: .
j_gene: TRBJ1-1
abundance: .
v_gene: TRBV14
CDR3aa: CASRRGLNTEAFF
CDR3nt: TGTGCCAGCAGGAGGGGACTTAACACTGAAGCTTTCTTT

d_gene: .
j_gene: TRBJ2-7
abundance: .
v_gene: TRBV7-9
CDR3aa: CATTDSPYEQYF
CDR3nt: TGTGCCACCACGGACAGCCCGTACGAGCAGTACTTC

d_gene: .
j_gene: TRBJ2-5
abundance: .
v_gene: TRBV19
CDR3aa: CASSLRGGTQYF
CDR3nt: TGTGCCAGTAGTCTAAGAGGGGGGACCCAGTACTTC

d_gene: .
j_gene: TRBJ2-4
abundance: .
v_gene: TRBV4-2
CDR3aa: CASSQDRDTPRSKNIQYF
CDR3nt: TGTGCCAGCAGCCAAGATAGGGACACCCCGAGATCCAAAAACATTCAGTACTTC

d_gene: TRBD2
j_gene: TRBJ2-1
abundance: .
v_gene: TRBV9
CDR3aa: CASSVTSGSEQFF
CDR3nt: TGTGCCAGCAGCGTCACTAGCGGGAGTGAGCAGTTCTTC

d_gene: TRBD2
j_gene: TRBJ2-1
abundance: .
v_gene: TRBV7-9
CDR3aa: CASSTGTSGYNEQFF
CDR3nt: TGTGCCAGCAGCACCGGGACTAGCGGGTACAATGAGCAGTTCTTC

d_gene: TRBD2
j_gene: TRBJ2-7
abundance: .
v_gene: TRBV10-3
CDR3aa: CAIRVGLANSYEQYF
CDR3nt: TGTGCCATCAGAGTTGGACTAGCAAACTCCTACGAGCAGTACTTC

d_gene: TRBD1
j_gene: TRBJ2-4
abundance: .
v_gene: TRBV7-9
CDR3aa: CASASSGQAKNIQYF
CDR3nt: TGTGCCAGCGCGAGCTCGGGACAGGCCAAAAACATTCAGTACTTC

d_gene: .
j_gene: TRBJ1-1
abundance: .
v_gene: TRBV12-5
CDR3aa: CASGLIGITEAFF
CDR3nt: TGTGCTAGTGGTTTAATAGGGATCACTGAAGCTTTCTTT

d_gene: .
j_gene: TRBJ2-1
abundance: .
v_gene: TRBV4-1
CDR3aa: CASSYPMESSYNEQFF
CDR3nt: TGCGCCAGCAGCTATCCAATGGAAAGCTCCTACAATGAGCAGTTCTTC

d_gene: .
j_gene: TRBJ2-3
abundance: .
v_gene: TRBV5-6
CDR3aa: CASSLNAYRRGDTQYF
CDR3nt: TGTGCCAGCAGCTTGAACGCTTACAGGAGAGGAGATACGCAGTATTTT

d_gene: TRBD2
j_gene: TRBJ2-2
abundance: once
v_gene: TRBV9
CDR3aa: CASSGGLAGVNTGELFF
CDR3nt: TGTGCCAGCAGCGGTGGACTAGCGGGAGTAAACACCGGGGAGCTGTTTTTT

d_gene: .
j_gene: TRBJ2-5
abundance: .
v_gene: TRBV6-5
CDR3aa: CASSSLRAYEETQYF
CDR3nt: TGTGCCAGCAGTTCCCTTAGGGCCTATGAAGAGACCCAGTACTTC

d_gene: TRBD1
j_gene: TRBJ2-3
abundance: .
v_gene: TRBV5-1
CDR3aa: CASSPGQGYRRGTDTQYF
CDR3nt: TGCGCCAGCAGCCCCGGACAGGGATATAGGAGGGGCACAGATACGCAGTATTTT

d_gene: .
j_gene: TRBJ2-7
abundance: once
v_gene: TRBV6-5
CDR3aa: CASSYSISGGNEQYF
CDR3nt: TGTGCCAGCAGTTACTCGATTTCGGGCGGGAACGAGCAGTACTTC

d_gene: .
j_gene: TRBJ2-3
abundance: .
v_gene: TRBV21-1
CDR3aa: CASRWTGASTDTQYF
CDR3nt: TGTGCCAGCAGGTGGACAGGAGCCAGCACAGATACGCAGTATTTT

d_gene: .
j_gene: TRBJ1-2
abundance: few
v_gene: TRBV19
CDR3aa: CATRTANYGYTF
CDR3nt: TGTGCCACAAGGACAGCGAACTATGGCTACACCTTC

d_gene: TRBD2
j_gene: TRBJ2-7
abundance: .
v_gene: TRBV29-1
CDR3aa: CSVETPASGGYEQYF
CDR3nt: TGCAGCGTTGAAACTCCGGCTAGCGGGGGGTACGAGCAGTACTTC

d_gene: .
j_gene: TRBJ1-5
abundance: .
v_gene: TRBV28
CDR3aa: CASSSLRTDLNQPQHF
CDR3nt: TGTGCCAGCAGTTCGCTCCGGACAGACCTCAATCAGCCCCAGCATTTT

d_gene: .
j_gene: TRBJ2-3
abundance: .
v_gene: TRBV5-6
CDR3aa: CASSLNRDTQYF
CDR3nt: TGTGCCAGCAGCCTTAATAGGGATACGCAGTATTTT

d_gene: .
j_gene: TRBJ2-5
abundance: .
v_gene: TRBV9
CDR3aa: CASSVGLRATYQETQYF
CDR3nt: TGTGCCAGCAGCGTAGGACTCAGAGCCACGTACCAAGAGACCCAGTACTTC